This TCR beta chain was profiled in a study of Ad26.COV2.S vaccination and SARS-CoV-2 variants. The CDR3 length is 14 residues. The table came from immunoSEQ multiplex PCR; TCRdb's copy has only in-frame clones and leaves some out. The data contain 350,000 to 450,000 clones, about 91% of them singletons. The genes are TRBV21-1 and TRBJ2-3; the table's D call TRBD2 went unverified against the DNA. TRBV21-1 is a pseudogene locus. This sample comprised peripheral blood, obtained after recovery from COVID-19. This TCR derives from a human donor who had recovered from COVID-19. CDR3 DNA: TGTGCCCGAAGAATAGCTATTTGCCCAGATACGCAGTATTTT. Its translation is CARRIAICPDTQYF.